The 30 T cell receptor beta chains below come from one sample, sequenced in a study of T cell repertoires in cytomegalovirus infection (dated by TCRdb to about 2019). The data were produced on an Illumina HiSeq 1500. In-frame beta chains were kept once TCRdb had trimmed the public reads at Q25 with fastp and called clones with MiXCR. Each entry is one CDR3 protein sequence, shown with its most common DNA and genes. Within this sample are a few hundred thousand distinct CDR3 sequences, with about 39% of them counted one time only. The ten largest make up over 45% of the sample. Explained via the paper, the treatment or condition label denotes: in vitro stimulation with specific CMV peptide epitopes to enrich CMV-specific T cells. These receptors have no known antigen. Here the sequenced sample was cultured PBMCs, taken from culture after CMV antigen stimulation. These receptors were taken from a human donor in good health (CMV status not recorded). Some clones in this sample may be carry-over from other donors' samples.

The V call is TRBV7-2, the J call TRBJ2-5; TRBD2 aligns across 15 bases. V dropped 4 bases and J dropped 1; count of bases not matched to a gene: 10. The germline V gene has CDR1 SGHTA and CDR2 FQGNSA. The CDR3 is 19 amino acids. In nucleotides, the CDR3 is TGTGCCAGCAGCTCCCATACCGGACTAGCGGGGGGGATCCAAGAGACCCAGTACTTC. It specifies CASSSHTGLAGGIQETQYF.

The J gene is TRBJ2-7, the V gene TRBV19, with TRBD2 identical over 8 bases. V lost 6 bases to trimming and J lost 6 bases; unmatched junction nucleotides: 10. This CDR3 region has 14 residues. Germline CDR1 LNHDA, CDR2 SQIVND (reference sequence). In DNA form, the CDR3 reads TGTGCCAGTAGCACAACTAGCGGACCAAGCGAGCAGTACTTC. It yields the protein CASSTTSGPSEQYF.

This chain links TRBV7-9 with TRBJ1-1; 7 bases map to TRBD1. From germline, CDR1 is SEHNR and CDR2 FQNEAQ (reference sequence). J lost 4 bases, V lost 5 bases, and 10 bases had no gene match. This CDR3 has 15 amino acids. The CDR3 nucleotides are TGTGCCAGCAGCCTACGGGACAGCTGGGGCACTGAAGCTTTCTTT. Translated: CASSLRDSWGTEAFF.

The chain joins TRBV25-1 to TRBJ2-1; D unclear. The CDR3 consists of 12 residues. Germline V CDR1 and CDR2: MGHDK, SYGVNS. The ends were cut back, 8 bases at V and 9 bases at J, with 14 bases in the middle. CDR3 DNA sequence: TGTGCCAGCTCCCTCAATGAAGTTGAGCAGTTCTTC. It codes for CASSLNEVEQFF.

This clonotype has a handful of counts. The rearrangement joins TRBV5-1 to TRBJ2-5; TRBD2 might be the D (5 bases). V gave up 4 bases and J gave up 5 bases, with 12 bases separating them. This CDR3 has 13 residues. Germline loops: CDR1 SGHRS, CDR2 YFSETQ. The CDR3 region is CASSVRGMETQYF. The CDR3 bases are TGCGCCAGCAGCGTCAGAGGGATGGAGACCCAGTACTTC.

This clonotype has a count of ten or more. This chain joins TRBV7-2 and TRBJ2-6; 9 bases align to TRBD2. V lost 1 base and J lost 4; bases outside the gene matches: 5. The germline V gene has CDR1 SGHTA and CDR2 FQGNSA. The length of the CDR3 is 17 residues. CDR3: CASSLGAGGSGANVLTF. The CDR3 DNA reads TGTGCCAGCAGCTTAGGAGCGGGAGGTTCCGGGGCCAACGTCCTGACTTTC.

This chain connects TRBV6-2 or TRBV6-3 to TRBJ2-1; 9 nucleotides align to TRBD2. V lost 2 bases, J lost 5 bases, and 10 bases stayed unmatched. The CDR3 has 17 residues. Germline V CDR1 and CDR2: MNHEY, SVGEGT. The CDR3 loop reads CASSYQARTSVDNEQFF. CDR3 in DNA: TGTGCCAGCAGTTACCAGGCGAGGACTAGCGTAGACAATGAGCAGTTCTTC.

This clonotype was observed a few times. The chain is built from TRBV18 and TRBJ1-1; D may be TRBD1 (5 bases). Germline V gene sequence: CDR1 KGHSH, CDR2 LQKENI. The CDR3 sequence is 15 residues long. The V end lost 3 bases, the J end lost 1 base, and 12 bases lay between the germline ends. The CDR3 sequence: CASSPRGYANTEAFF. Written as DNA, the CDR3 is TGTGCCAGCTCACCTAGGGGTTATGCGAACACTGAAGCTTTCTTT.

The rearrangement links TRBV7-8 to TRBJ2-3; 11 bases are a match to TRBD2. Losses at the gene ends were 0 bases for V and 8 bases for J; bases not matched to a gene: 4. In germline, CDR1 is SGHVS, CDR2 FQNEAQ. There are 15 residues in the CDR3. The CDR3 is CASSLASGRGGTQYF. CDR3 sequence (DNA): TGTGCCAGCAGCTTAGCTAGCGGGAGGGGCGGTACGCAGTATTTT.

This clonotype was observed a handful of times. CDR3 sequence (DNA): TGTGCCAGCAGTTTATTGGGGGCGCTGTACGAGCAGTACTTC. The encoded protein is CASSLLGALYEQYF. The chain is built from TRBV28 and TRBJ2-7; D is possibly TRBD1 (6 bases). Germline CDR1 is MDHEN and CDR2 is SYDVKM. The germline V and J ends were trimmed by 1 base and 4 bases, with 11 bases remaining between them. The CDR3 contains 14 residues.

Many counts were recorded for this clonotype. This chain joins TRBV6-1 and TRBJ1-1; D gene uncertain. V was cut by 0 bases and J by 3 bases, with 2 bases left in between. CDR3 size: 12 residues. Germline V gene lookup returns CDR1 MNHNS and CDR2 SASEGT. CDR3 nucleotides: TGTGCCAGCAGTGAAGCTTACACTGAAGCTTTCTTT. This codes for CASSEAYTEAFF.

Only a few counts were recorded for this clonotype. V gene TRBV11-3 combines with J gene TRBJ2-2, with TRBD2 as a possible D gene (5 bases). The CDR3 is 14 residues long. In germline, CDR1 is SGHNT, CDR2 YENEEA. V dropped 4 bases and J dropped 6 bases, with 12 bases sitting between them. DNA for the CDR3: TGTGCCAGCAGCTCGACCCGGGAAGCCGGGGAGCTGTTTTTT. The encoded protein is CASSSTREAGELFF. Full variable domain (remainder filled in from reference TRBV11-3 and TRBJ2-2): EAGVVQSPRYKIIEKKQPVAFWCNPISGHNTLYWYLQNLGQGPELLIRYENEEAVDDSQLPKDRFSAERLKGVDSTLKIQPAELGDSAVYLCASSSTREAGELFFGEGSRLTVL.

This clonotype was counted a single time. The J gene is TRBJ2-2, the V gene TRBV29-1; D unclear. Germline V gene data show CDR1 as SQVTM and CDR2 as ANQGSEA. The CDR3 spans 12 residues. The V gene lost 2 bases and the J gene lost 4 bases, with 5 bases spanning the gap. The CDR3 DNA sequence: TGCAGCGTTGAAACTGTCACCGGGGAGCTGTTTTTT. This sequence encodes CSVETVTGELFF.

For this clonotype: Given the absence of the conserved phenylalanine or tryptophan at the CDR3 end, a read error is likely. J is TRBJ2-2 and V is TRBV6-6; 11 bases match TRBD2. There are 16 residues in the CDR3. Trimming took 4 bases from V and 7 from J; bases not matched to a gene: 8. Germline CDR1 MNHNY, CDR2 SVGAGI (reference sequence). The CDR3 spells CASSSVLAGANGELFI. CDR3 bases: TGTGCCAGCAGTTCCGTACTAGCGGGAGCGAACGGGGAGCTGTTTATT.

This sequence joins TRBV6-8 and TRBJ1-2; 9 bases are a match to TRBD1. Trimming took 7 bases from V and 4 from J; bases not matched to a gene: 7. The CDR3 has 14 amino acids. CDR1 and CDR2 (germline): MNHGY, SAAAGT. The CDR3: CASTLGQGGYGYTF. CDR3 sequence (DNA): TGTGCCAGCACCCTGGGACAGGGCGGCTATGGCTACACCTTC.

Ten or more counts support this clonotype. The V gene is TRBV7-8, the J gene TRBJ2-3, with D tentatively TRBD1 (6 bases). The length of the CDR3 is 16 residues. Germline-derived CDR1 and CDR2 are SGHVS and FQNEAQ. Trimming removed 1 base from V and 3 bases from J, with 14 bases in between. DNA for the CDR3: TGTGCCAGCAGCTTAGGGAGGCAGGGGTGGACAGATACGCAGTATTTT. The encoded protein is CASSLGRQGWTDTQYF. The full variable domain, in which reference TRBV7-8 and TRBJ2-3 provide the parts outside the CDR3, is GAGVSQSPRYKVAKRGQDVALRCDPISGHVSLFWYQQALGQGPEFLTYFQNEAQLDKSGLPSDRFFAERPEGSVSTLKIQRTQQEDSAVYLCASSLGRQGWTDTQYFGPGTRLTVL.

The chain recombines TRBV24-1 with TRBJ2-3; D is perhaps TRBD1 or TRBD2 (5 bases each). Germline V gene lookup returns CDR1 KGHDR and CDR2 SFDVKD. The CDR3 has 15 residues. Trimming shortened V by 4 bases and J by 5 bases, and 15 bases separated the two germline ends. The CDR3 DNA reads as TGTGCCACCAGTGACTCCCGGGACGCGATAGATACGCAGTATTTT. It translates to CATSDSRDAIDTQYF.

The V gene is TRBV6-1, the J gene TRBJ2-1, with D unresolved. V shed 6 bases and J shed 7 bases, with 10 bases lying between them. The germline V gene has CDR1 MNHNS and CDR2 SASEGT. The CDR3 is 12 amino acids. CDR3 nucleotide sequence: TGTGCCAGCAGAAGATGGGGTAATGAGCAGTTCTTC. It translates to CASRRWGNEQFF.

This clonotype was counted many times. The chain carries TRBV7-6 and TRBJ1-1; no definite D call. V was cut by 5 bases and J by 2 bases, with 12 bases left in between. Germline assignment: CDR1 SGHVS and CDR2 FNYEAQ. The length of the CDR3 is 14 residues. The CDR3 region has the DNA TGTGCCAGCAGCCTGTCGGGCGGCAACACTGAAGCTTTCTTT. It yields the protein CASSLSGGNTEAFF.

This chain connects TRBV5-5 to TRBJ2-5, with 7 bases aligning to TRBD2. Germline trimming cut 6 bases from V and 2 bases from J; bases unmatched to any gene: 10. The germline V gene has CDR1 SGHKS and CDR2 YYEKEE (reference sequence). This CDR3 has 15 amino acids. The CDR3 loop is CASKGSGFLQETQYF. DNA for the CDR3: TGTGCCAGCAAAGGTAGCGGGTTCCTTCAAGAGACCCAGTACTTC.

Written as DNA, the CDR3 is TGTGCCAGCAGCTCCTTCGACAGCCCCAACAATGAGCAGTTCTTC. Translation gives CASSSFDSPNNEQFF. The chain has TRBV7-9 and TRBJ2-1; maybe TRBD1 (5 bases). The CDR3 runs to 15 residues. CDR1 and CDR2 from the germline V gene are SEHNR and FQNEAQ (reference sequence). V was trimmed by 4 bases and J by 5 bases, leaving 15 bases between them.

This clonotype was seen many times. The CDR3 DNA is TGTGCCAGCAGCTTAGAGGTGACAGTCAACCTGGCCTGGGGCTACACCTTC. Its translation is CASSLEVTVNLAWGYTF. This rearrangement joins TRBV7-2 to TRBJ1-2, with D tentatively TRBD1 (5 bases). Germline-derived CDR1 and CDR2 are SGHTA and FQGNSA. Trimming pared 1 base from V and 8 bases from J, leaving 23 bases between. The CDR3 is made up of 17 amino acids.

The chain combines TRBV7-2 with TRBJ2-7, with TRBD1 as a possible D gene (5 bases). The CDR3 is 15 residues long. The germline V gene has CDR1 SGHTA and CDR2 FQGNSA. V lost 4 bases and J 2 bases, leaving 15 bases between the germline ends. This chain's CDR3 is CASSSQGVGAYEQYF. The CDR3 coding sequence is TGTGCCAGCAGCTCCCAAGGGGTAGGAGCCTACGAGCAGTACTTC.

This clonotype showed up just a few times. The rearrangement joins TRBV5-5 to TRBJ2-1; D remains ambiguous. The CDR3 length is 16 residues. Trimming left V 4 bases short and J 0 bases short, with 14 bases between. Germline values: CDR1 SGHKS, CDR2 YYEKEE (reference sequence). The CDR3 spells CASSLTPVDSYNEQFF. Here the CDR3 DNA reads TGTGCCAGCAGCCTGACCCCGGTGGACTCCTACAATGAGCAGTTCTTC. The full variable domain, completed using reference TRBV5-5 and TRBJ2-1, is DAGVTQSPTHLIKTRGQQVTLRCSPISGHKSVSWYQQVLGQGPQFIFQYYEKEERGRGNFPDRFSARQFPNYSSELNVNALLLGDSALYLCASSLTPVDSYNEQFFGPGTRLTVL.

The sample holds a few counts of this clonotype. The CDR3 region is CATSVGSIAYEQYF. The CDR3 DNA sequence: TGTGCCACCAGTGTCGGCAGTATAGCCTACGAGCAGTACTTC. V is TRBV24-1 and J is TRBJ2-7; D is uncertain. CDR1 KGHDR and CDR2 SFDVKD come from the germline V gene. CDR3 length: 14 residues. Between the trimmed V and J ends, which lost 5 bases and 2 bases, there was a span of 12 bases.

The sample holds a few counts of this clonotype. The V call is TRBV4-1, the J call TRBJ1-5; no definite D call. The germline gives CDR1 MGHRA, CDR2 YSYEKL. This CDR3 contains 15 residues. The ends were cut back, 0 bases at V and 8 bases at J, with 14 bases in the middle. The CDR3 loop is CASSQERKGSEPQHF. The CDR3 DNA is TGCGCCAGCAGCCAAGAGCGTAAGGGTTCCGAGCCCCAGCATTTT.

The V call is TRBV6-5, the J call TRBJ1-6; D unresolved. With 0 bases removed from V and 7 bases from J, the gap between germline ends came to 10 bases. The CDR3 runs 15 residues. Germline assignment: CDR1 MNHEY and CDR2 SVGAGI. For the CDR3, the DNA is TGTGCCAGCAGTTACTCCCCTTACCGGAATTCACCCCTCCACTTT. Residues: CASSYSPYRNSPLHF.

This clonotype appeared a few times. The V gene is TRBV6-1, the J gene TRBJ1-5; no clear D gene. Germline V gene lookup returns CDR1 MNHNS and CDR2 SASEGT. This CDR3 spans 11 amino acids. Trimming removed 3 bases at V and 11 bases at J, with 8 bases between. In DNA, the CDR3 is TGTGCCAGCAGTGAGGACCAAGCCCAGCATTTT. Protein product: CASSEDQAQHF.

The genes are TRBV29-1 and TRBJ2-4; maybe TRBD1 (6 bases). Germline-derived CDR1 and CDR2 are SQVTM and ANQGSEA. V dropped 5 bases and J dropped 9 bases, with 20 bases sitting between them. CDR3 length: 14 residues. CDR3 DNA: TGCAGCGTTCAAACACGGACCCTAGGGGGCATTCAGTACTTC. This codes for CSVQTRTLGGIQYF.

This chain joins TRBV5-5 and TRBJ2-7; D not resolved. CDR3 length: 14 residues. With 4 bases removed from V and 0 bases from J, the gap between germline ends came to 11 bases. Germline V CDR1 and CDR2: SGHKS, YYEKEE (reference sequence). The CDR3: CASSPDPASYEQYF. The CDR3 DNA reads TGTGCCAGCAGCCCGGACCCGGCCTCCTACGAGCAGTACTTC.